The clone carrying this T cell receptor beta chain was picked up a small number of times. Isolated RNA was reverse transcribed in full, so expressed TCRB transcripts were sequenced. Profiled with immunoSEQ multiplex PCR; TCRdb holds only in-frame clones, not every one. The sample includes about half a million clones, roughly an eighth of them seen just once. This specimen comes from a study of beta chain features in type 1 diabetes. The CDR3 totals 13 residues. The germline V gene encodes CDR1 MGHDK and CDR2 SYGVNS. V was cut by 6 bases and J by 10 bases, with 16 bases left in between. The receptor was derived from a woman younger than 30 in good health. The specimen was naive CD4+ T cells from blood. The chain has TRBV25-1 and TRBJ1-5, with D maybe TRBD1 (5 bases). For the CDR3, the DNA is TGTGCCAGCAGCCGAAATATGGGGGAACCCCAGCATTTT. Protein: CASSRNMGEPQHF.